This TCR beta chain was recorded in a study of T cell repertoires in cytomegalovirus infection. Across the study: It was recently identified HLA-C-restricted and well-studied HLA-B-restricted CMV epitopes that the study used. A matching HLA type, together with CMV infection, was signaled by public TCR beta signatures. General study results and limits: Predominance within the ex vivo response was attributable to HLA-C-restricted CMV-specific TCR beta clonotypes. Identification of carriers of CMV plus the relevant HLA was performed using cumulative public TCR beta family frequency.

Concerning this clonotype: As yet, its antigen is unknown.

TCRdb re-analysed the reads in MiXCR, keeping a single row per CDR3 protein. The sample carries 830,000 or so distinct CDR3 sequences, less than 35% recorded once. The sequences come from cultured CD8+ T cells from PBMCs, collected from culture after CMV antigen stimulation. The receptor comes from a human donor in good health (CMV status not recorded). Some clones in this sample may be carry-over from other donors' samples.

CDR3 loop: CASSVGGGKVYNEQFF. In DNA form, the CDR3 reads TGTGCCAGCAGCGTAGGGGGGGGAAAGGTCTACAATGAGCAGTTCTTC. This chain joins TRBV9 and TRBJ2-1; 7 bases are shared with TRBD2. The CDR3 consists of 16 residues. Germline-derived CDR1 and CDR2 are SGDLS and YYNGEE. The V and J ends lost 0 bases and 3 bases, in that order; junction bases with no gene match: 6.